This T cell receptor beta chain was captured in a study of blood T cell repertoires in COVID-19. Original data processing: The authors estimated nucleated cell counts from reference gene primer amplification. The repertoire was sequenced with immunoSEQ multiplex PCR; TCRdb's copy has only in-frame clones and lacks some. The DNA was the basis for D and trimming; V, J and clone size are from that table. The sample shows 120,000 to 150,000 clones, about 88% of them seen only once. J was trimmed by 7 bases and V by 5 bases; bases with no gene match: 12. The CDR3 sequence is 16 residues long. Germline V gives CDR1 MNHEY, CDR2 SVGEGT.

Material for sequencing was peripheral blood. This receptor was obtained from a human donor in a cohort sampled during active COVID-19. The rearrangement uses TRBV6-2 or TRBV6-3 and TRBJ1-3; 9 nucleotides match TRBD1. In DNA form, the CDR3 reads TGTGCCAGCAGTGCGCCCGGGACAGGGAGGCGGAACACCATATATTTT. The encoded protein is CASSAPGTGRRNTIYF.